This T cell receptor (beta chain) was observed in a study of type 1 regulatory T cells. In the study overall: T-allo10 is a Tr1-enriched, alloantigen-specific CD4 T cell product made in vitro.

From the reads, TCRdb called clonotypes with MiXCR, one entry per CDR3 protein. The top ten hold 2% to 2.5% of the sample, which has 80,000 to 100,000 distinct CDR3 sequences, 25% to 40% seen once. CDR3 length equals 14 residues. From germline, CDR1 is LGHDT and CDR2 YNNKEL (reference sequence). Trimming took off 4 bases at V and 7 bases at J, with 14 bases between the two ends. The sample was CD4+ T cells, either the whole sample or a sorted fraction (not recorded which). The sequence was collected from a human donor in good health. J is TRBJ2-1 and V is TRBV3-1; no firm D call. DNA for the CDR3: TGTGCCAGCAGCCTAGCAAGAGCGTATAATGAGCAGTTCTTC. The encoded protein is CASSLARAYNEQFF.